Each of the 2 T cell receptor beta chains below was sequenced from the same sample in a study of blood T cell repertoires in COVID-19. The repertoire was sequenced with immunoSEQ multiplex PCR; TCRdb's copy has only in-frame clones and lacks some. This table has 85,000 to 95,000 clones, 75% to 90% appearing once. The sequenced sample consisted of peripheral blood. The receptors shown here come from an elderly woman with acute or convalescent COVID-19.

V and J are TRBV29-1 and TRBJ1-4; TRBD1 agrees at 10 bases. CDR1 and CDR2 (germline): SQVTM, ANQGSEA. Unmatched junction bases numbered 6, after V lost 4 bases and J lost 4 bases. The CDR3 runs to 15 residues. In DNA form, the CDR3 reads TGCAGCGTTGGGGACAGGGGACTTAGTAATGAAAAACTGTTTTTT. As protein: CSVGDRGLSNEKLFF.

The chain uses TRBV24-1 and TRBJ2-2; D possibly corresponds to TRBD1 (5 bases). Trimming pared 4 bases from V and 7 bases from J, leaving 15 bases between. The CDR3 runs to 15 residues. Germline assignment: CDR1 KGHDR and CDR2 SFDVKD. This CDR3 reads CATSDPSRVGGELFF. The CDR3 nucleotides read TGTGCCACCAGTGACCCTTCCAGGGTCGGCGGGGAGCTGTTTTTT.